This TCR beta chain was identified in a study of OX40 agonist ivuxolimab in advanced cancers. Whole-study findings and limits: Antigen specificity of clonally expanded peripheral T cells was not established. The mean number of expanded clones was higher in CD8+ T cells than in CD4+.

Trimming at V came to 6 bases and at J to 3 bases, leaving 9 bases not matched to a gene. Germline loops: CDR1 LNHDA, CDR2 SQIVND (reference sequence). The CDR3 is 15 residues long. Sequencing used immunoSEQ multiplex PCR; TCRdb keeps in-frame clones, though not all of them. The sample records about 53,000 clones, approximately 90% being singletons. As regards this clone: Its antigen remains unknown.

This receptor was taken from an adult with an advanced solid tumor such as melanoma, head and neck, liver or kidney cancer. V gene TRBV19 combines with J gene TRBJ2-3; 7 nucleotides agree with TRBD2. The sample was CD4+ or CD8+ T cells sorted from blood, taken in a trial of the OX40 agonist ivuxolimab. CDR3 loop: CASRPAGRGTDTQYF. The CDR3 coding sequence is TGTGCCAGTAGACCAGCGGGAAGAGGTACAGATACGCAGTATTTT.